A selection of T cell receptor beta chains follows, all from one sample in a study of memory CD4+ T cells and cytomegalovirus serostatus. TCRdb keeps only in-frame clones here, not all; method: immunoSEQ multiplex PCR. The table includes about 42,000 clones, 60% to 85% detected once. The sequencing sample was made of memory CD4+ T cells from blood. These receptors came from an adult in good health and CMV-seronegative. Each CDR3 is given with its conserved first and last residue. D genes are given only for firm matches. Not every row has a clone size; where given, it reads once, few, many or a size class.

.	TRBJ1-6	TRBD1	TRBV6-5	TGTGCCAGCAGACCAGGGGGTGGTTCACCCCTCCACTTT	CASRPGGGSPLHF
.	TRBJ2-6	.	TRBV19	TGTGCCAGTAGTCCGGACCAGACTGGGGCCAACGTCCTGACTTTC	CASSPDQTGANVLTF
.	TRBJ1-1	.	TRBV19	TGTGCCAGTAGTATACGGGGGTCAGCAGAAGCTTTCTTT	CASSIRGSAEAFF
.	TRBJ2-2	.	TRBV5-1	TGCGCCAGCAGCTCCGCCGGGAACCTGAACACCGGGGAGCTGTTTTTT	CASSSAGNLNTGELFF
.	TRBJ1-3	.	TRBV6-5	TGTGCCAGCAGTTACTCGATGGGGACACCCGGAAACACCATATATTTT	CASSYSMGTPGNTIYF
.	TRBJ1-5	.	TRBV5-4	TGTGCCAGCGCCCCGGGAGGGCAGCCCCAGCATTTT	CASAPGGQPQHF
.	TRBJ1-4	TRBD1	TRBV30	TGTGCCTGCAGAGGACAGGGATGGGAAAAACTGTTTTTT	CACRGQGWEKLFF
few	TRBJ2-3	TRBD1	TRBV7-9	TGTGCCAGCAGCTTGGGACAGGGGCGGCTGACAGATACGCAGTATTTT	CASSLGQGRLTDTQYF
.	TRBJ1-2	TRBD1	TRBV19	TGTGCCAGTAGTATTACAGGGGGAGACTATGGCTACACCTTC	CASSITGGDYGYTF
.	TRBJ1-1	.	TRBV21-1	TGTGCCAGCAGCAAAGCGGCGGACAGCGGACCCACTGAAGCTTTCTTT	CASSKAADSGPTEAFF
few	TRBJ1-1	.	TRBV5-4	TGTGCCAGCAGCTCAAAGACAGGGAACACTGAAGCTTTCTTT	CASSSKTGNTEAFF
few	TRBJ1-1	TRBD1	TRBV30	TGTGCCTGGGGACAGGGACGACGAGCTTTCTTT	CAWGQGRRAFF
.	TRBJ1-1	TRBD1	TRBV7-2	TGTGCCAGCAGCACACAGGGGGCGCGCACTGAAGCTTTCTTT	CASSTQGARTEAFF
few	TRBJ1-1	TRBD1	TRBV30	TGTGCCTGCCTGACAGGGTACACTGAAGCTTTCTTT	CACLTGYTEAFF
.	TRBJ1-1	.	TRBV11-3	TGTGCCAGCAGCCCGTCCGGAGTCGGGAGGACTGAAGCTTTCTTT	CASSPSGVGRTEAFF
few	TRBJ2-4	TRBD1	TRBV2	TGTGCCAGCTCGACAGGGATTGCCAAAAACATTCAGTACTTC	CASSTGIAKNIQYF
.	TRBJ2-2	.	TRBV28	TGTGCCAGCAGTTGGGGTAGCGTATTGAACACCGGGGAGCTGTTTTTT	CASSWGSVLNTGELFF
few	TRBJ1-1	.	TRBV7-2	TGTGCCAGCAGCTTAGTTCCGAACACTGAAGCTTTCTTT	CASSLVPNTEAFF
.	TRBJ2-7	.	TRBV11-1	TGTGCCAGCAGCCCCCGGGTCCCAGGATCTTACGAGCAGTACTTC	CASSPRVPGSYEQYF
.	TRBJ2-1	.	TRBV7-3	TGTGCCAGCAGCTCGGTTGCGAGCTCCTACAATGAGCAGTTCTTC	CASSSVASSYNEQFF
.	TRBJ2-7	.	TRBV6-5	TGTGCCAGCAGTTACAGAAGGTCCTACGAGCAGTACTTC	CASSYRRSYEQYF